This T cell receptor beta chain was documented in a study of shared clonotypes between healthy human individuals. This clone has just one count. This CDR3 has 11 residues. Trimming took 5 bases from V and 6 from J, leaving 7 bases between them. Germline assignment: CDR1 SEHNR and CDR2 FQNEAQ (reference sequence). Here immunoSEQ multiplex PCR was the method, and the copy in TCRdb shows in-frame clones only, minus some. The table has approximately 2.3 million clones, approximately 93% seen once. The TCR sequence derives from a man between 18 and 35 years old in good health. Some clones in this sample may be carry-over from other donors' samples. Material: naive CD4+ T cells from PBMCs. The subset here: CD45RA+ positively selected. This chain joins TRBV7-9 and TRBJ1-1; D gene ambiguous. The CDR3 region has the DNA TGTGCCAGCAGCCGGACCCCTGAAGCTTTCTTT. Translation gives CASSRTPEAFF. The entire variable domain, with the rest obtained from reference TRBV7-9 and TRBJ1-1, is as follows: DTGVSQNPRHKITKRGQNVTFRCDPISEHNRLYWYRQTLGQGPEFLTYFQNEAQLEKSRLLSDRFSAERPKGSFSTLEIQRTEQGDSAMYLCASSRTPEAFFGQGTRLTVV.